The clone carrying this T cell receptor (beta chain) has a count of ten or more. The CDR3 has 16 amino acids. The germline gives CDR1 SEHNR, CDR2 FQNEAQ (reference sequence). With 1 base removed from V and 2 bases from J, the gap between germline ends came to 11 bases. The TCR beta CDR3 regions underwent amplification using RNA transcripts as the source. With the HTBI primer set, the TCR CDR3 went through a first round of RT-PCR. TCRdb used MiXCR to reprocess the multiplex PCR reads, holding one entry per CDR3 protein. Of some 570,000 distinct CDR3 sequences listed, 11% to 15% are singletons. This entry is derived from a study of T cells in Graves' hyperthyroidism and ophthalmopathy. It was uncontrolled infection, other autoimmune disease, pregnancy or lactation that excluded patients. Diagnosis relied on clinical symptoms, serum thyroxine and TRAb, thyroid ultrasound and orbital computed tomography.

This TCR derives from a woman between 18 and 30 years old with Graves' ophthalmopathy. The chain couples TRBV7-9 to TRBJ2-2, with D perhaps TRBD1 (6 bases). Sequencing was done on a sample of blood. The CDR3 bases are TGTGCCAGCAGCTTAGAGGGGACACTAAACACCGGGGAGCTGTTTTTT. Translation: CASSLEGTLNTGELFF. The full variable domain, its missing parts supplied by reference TRBV7-9 and TRBJ2-2, is DTGVSQNPRHKITKRGQNVTFRCDPISEHNRLYWYRQTLGQGPEFLTYFQNEAQLEKSRLLSDRFSAERPKGSFSTLEIQRTEQGDSAMYLCASSLEGTLNTGELFFGEGSRLTVL.